This is a list of T cell receptor beta chains from one sample in a study of blood T cell repertoires in COVID-19. The method was immunoSEQ multiplex PCR; TCRdb's version includes in-frame clones alone and lacks a portion of them. The sample gives some 360,000 clones, roughly 87% of which show up once; around 3.9% is in the top ten. Sample: peripheral blood. The receptors here all came from a woman aged 55-69 years with COVID-19, enrolled during active disease. The CDR3 runs from the conserved cysteine through the conserved F or W. The D gene is left open where the match is weak. Clone size appears in some rows only: once, few, many, or a class for an expanded clone.

D gene	CDR3 length	V gene	clone size	J gene	CDR3 protein	CDR3 DNA
-	16	TRBV4-1	-	TRBJ2-1	CASSPRGVSSYNEQFF	TGCGCCAGCAGCCCTCGCGGGGTCAGCTCCTACAATGAGCAGTTCTTC
-	13	TRBV12-3/TRBV12-4	once	TRBJ1-1	CASSFAPGTEAFF	TGTGCCAGCAGTTTCGCCCCCGGGACAGAAGCTTTCTTT
-	14	TRBV9	-	TRBJ1-6	CASSARRENSPLHF	TGTGCCAGCAGCGCCCGGAGGGAGAATTCACCCCTCCACTTT
TRBD2	13	TRBV7-3	-	TRBJ2-3	CATAGGPPDTQYF	TGTGCCACGGCGGGGGGCCCGCCAGATACGCAGTATTTT
-	14	TRBV6-5	once	TRBJ2-7	CASSIETGCYEQYF	TGTGCCAGCAGTATCGAAACAGGGTGCTACGAGCAGTACTTC
-	16	TRBV6-5	-	TRBJ1-1	CASSSRQRAGLPGAFF	TGTGCCAGCAGTTCCCGACAGAGAGCAGGTTTACCGGGAGCTTTCTTT
TRBD2	19	TRBV4-1	-	TRBJ2-5	CASSQVFPGLAGAGETQYF	TGCGCCAGCAGCCAAGTATTCCCGGGACTAGCGGGGGCGGGAGAGACCCAGTACTTC
-	13	TRBV5-1	-	TRBJ1-4	CASSMGEAEKLFF	TGCGCCAGCAGCATGGGAGAGGCCGAAAAACTGTTTTTT
TRBD1	15	TRBV18	-	TRBJ1-2	CASSLTGRDNYGYTF	TGTGCCAGCTCACTGACAGGGCGGGATAACTATGGCTACACCTTC
-	15	TRBV24-1	-	TRBJ1-4	CATSGRGGLSEKLFF	TGTGCCACCAGTGGGCGTGGGGGACTGAGTGAAAAACTGTTTTTT
-	13	TRBV2	-	TRBJ1-1	CASSRERVTEAFF	TGTGCCAGCAGCAGAGAACGGGTCACTGAAGCTTTCTTT
-	16	TRBV5-1	once	TRBJ1-3	CASSLEPARSGNTIYF	TGCGCCAGCAGCTTGGAGCCAGCGCGCTCTGGAAACACCATATATTTT
-	13	TRBV29-1	-	TRBJ1-1	CSARAQGNTEAFF	TGCAGCGCCCGAGCCCAGGGGAACACTGAAGCTTTCTTT
TRBD1	14	TRBV7-2	once	TRBJ1-2	CASSLVDRNYGYTF	TGTGCCAGCAGCTTAGTGGACAGGAACTATGGCTACACCTTC
TRBD1	14	TRBV5-8	many	TRBJ1-4	CASSLQGIPGKLFF	TGTGCCAGCAGCTTACAGGGGATACCGGGAAAACTGTTTTTT
TRBD1	13	TRBV6-5	-	TRBJ1-4	CASSRDRGEKLFF	TGTGCCAGCAGTCGCGACAGGGGTGAAAAACTGTTTTTT
-	14	TRBV11-1	few	TRBJ2-7	CASSLAPAAYEQYF	TGTGCCAGCAGCTTAGCGCCAGCGGCCTACGAGCAGTACTTC
-	14	TRBV27	-	TRBJ1-2	CASSLSLSIYGYTF	TGTGCCAGCAGTCTCTCCCTCAGTATCTATGGCTACACCTTC
TRBD2	15	TRBV5-4	once	TRBJ2-1	CASSLSGGLYNEQFF	TGTGCCAGCAGCTTGAGCGGGGGCCTCTACAATGAGCAGTTCTTC
-	15	TRBV9	-	TRBJ1-2	CASSVEVDGRGGYTF	TGTGCCAGCAGCGTAGAGGTCGATGGGAGAGGTGGCTACACCTTC
-	13	TRBV2	-	TRBJ1-1	CASSDLANTEAFF	TGTGCCAGCAGTGATCTGGCGAACACTGAAGCTTTCTTT
-	13	TRBV5-8	-	TRBJ2-7	CASNTRGARGQYF	TGTGCCAGCAACACCCGGGGGGCGCGCGGGCAGTACTTC
TRBD2	15	TRBV27	once	TRBJ2-1	CASSLGTSGDNEQFF	TGTGCCAGCAGTTTAGGGACTAGCGGGGACAATGAGCAGTTCTTC
TRBD1	14	TRBV2	-	TRBJ2-7	CASTIETGVYEQYF	TGTGCCAGCACCATCGAGACAGGGGTCTACGAGCAGTACTTC
TRBD1	11	TRBV10-3	-	TRBJ1-4	CAIGTAEKLFF	TGTGCCATCGGGACAGCCGAAAAACTGTTTTTT
-	12	TRBV28	few	TRBJ1-1	CASSLLGRVAFF	TGTGCCAGCAGTTTATTGGGCAGAGTCGCTTTCTTT
TRBD2	16	TRBV7-9	once	TRBJ2-3	CASSSNLGLAIDTQYF	TGTGCCAGCAGCTCTAACCTAGGACTAGCGATAGATACGCAGTATTTT
-	14	TRBV28	-	TRBJ1-1	CASIGGVWVVEAFF	TGTGCCAGCATTGGGGGGGTGTGGGTGGTCGAAGCTTTCTTT
-	12	TRBV15	-	TRBJ1-2	CATSEGQYGYTF	TGTGCCACCAGCGAAGGACAGTATGGCTACACCTTC